Listed here is a single T cell receptor beta chain. This clone turned up a few times. The target of this receptor is not known. No quality values exist for individual bases; no much larger clone is one base distant. The data were taken from a study of tissue T cells after allogeneic stem cell transplantation (dated 2022 in TCRdb). With regard to the full study: For tissues with multiple samples, a pathologist reviewed H&E sections and gave sequencing priority to samples with histologically apparent lymphocytes. Using research autopsies of patients with and without GVHD, plus mouse models of GVHD, the study profiled TCR beta repertoires across many tissues. The human arm was a prospective observational study without blinding or randomization.

The sample's time point, from its label and the paper: human tissue collected at research (rapid) autopsy. Three non-HCT comparator patients with other cancers, having at least five GI tract samples and no known GI disease at death, were selected retrospectively. Autopsy tissues, which were obtained after a median post-mortem interval of approximately 8.8 hours, included GI sites from esophagus to rectum, liver, skin and lymphoid organs including spleen. Each autopsy specimen was bisected, with one portion flash-frozen in liquid nitrogen and the remainder formalin-fixed, and the outer muscle layers of GI specimens were removed. To extract genomic DNA from frozen tissues, either the Mag-Bind Blood & Tissue DNA HDQ 96 Kit on a Chemagic 360 or the DNeasy Blood & Tissue Kit was used. Because of concern about red blood cell contamination, extracted DNA underwent additional purification with the Genomic DNA Clean & Concentrator-25 kit.

The CDR3 starts with the cysteine, ends with the phenylalanine, and has 14 residues. The DNA shown is the 42-base CDR3, in frame from base 1. The germline V gene provides CDR1 ENHRY and CDR2 SYGVKD. V has 5 bases trimmed and J has 5 bases trimmed; junction bases matching no gene number 7. Library method: the immunoSEQ multiplex PCR assay. TCRbeta CDR3 sequencing was performed at survey depth by Adaptive Biotechnologies, and CDR3 sequences, V/J genes, productive frequency and template counts were reported. TCR beta CDR3 regions were amplified from genomic DNA instead of RNA. From the authors' description of their analysis: Pairwise repertoire overlap between tissues was quantified with Jensen-Shannon divergence, where 1 means complete divergence and 0 identical. Tissues were clustered by single-linkage agglomerative hierarchical clustering of pairwise JSD values, and the clustering results were displayed as dendrograms. GLIPH2 was applied to all patient samples using simulation_depth 1000, kmer_min_depth 3, and cdr3_length_cutoff 8, and only groups with more than two unique CDR3s were retained. A standardized tissue-overlap score was calculated by extrapolating Jaccard GLIPH-group overlap across patients to a standard repertoire size of 1000 clones. To look at how diversity was associated with clinical or experimental variables, linear mixed-effect models were used, with tissue treated as a fixed effect and individual treated as a random effect. What TCRdb holds here is the immuneACCESS table cut down to in-frame rearrangements. Part of the clones is not present; checked against another copy, under half of the missing clones reflect an unresolved V gene, and the others are unexplained. V and J calls plus clone size are reproduced from that table; the DNA served to infer D and trimming. This sample lists some 4,000 clones; 50% to 60% were detected once. The top ten hold 25% to 35% of the sample.

Study-wide conclusions, independent of this receptor: Within patients, how anatomically similar tissues were was a major factor shaping TCR repertoire composition, regardless of disease or transplant status. In both patients and mice, T cells from blood and spleen covered only a limited part of the TCR repertoire found in tissues. The patient cohort was small and varied clinically, and sampling depth was recognized as a limitation. Only a few T cell clones appeared in more than one patient, yet motif-based clustering showed tissue-specific repertoire signatures that were shared between patients. No blood samples were available from the non-GVHD comparator patients. The study did not establish which tissue TCRs were alloreactive or antigen-specific, and some clones may have been host cells that persisted.

The receptor comes from a male donor at least 60 years old with lung cancer. This chain is built from TRBV10-3 and TRBJ1-1; the junction holds 8 bases that match TRBD1. The material was tissue from the ileum, obtained at autopsy. At the DNA level, the sequence is TGTGCCATCAGTACTGGACAGGGTCCTACTGAAGCTTTCTTT. The resulting protein is CAISTGQGPTEAFF.